This T cell receptor beta chain originates from a study of Ad26.COV2.S vaccination and SARS-CoV-2 variants. The data were produced by immunoSEQ multiplex PCR, yet TCRdb's version contains in-frame clones alone and is incomplete. Among 200,000 to 300,000 clones listed, around nine tenths were seen once. Treatment in this sample: over 15 received Ad26.COV2.S at low or high dose, single or two shots; 5 received placebo; per-sample allocation not given. Material that was analyzed had been drawn on day 63 after the first vaccine or placebo injection. The donor was a Boston adult aged 18-55 years. Per germline, CDR1 SGHTA and CDR2 FQGNSA. With 4 bases removed from V and 0 bases from J, the gap between germline ends came to 14 bases. This CDR3 is 16 amino acids long.

The clonotype originates from a person between 18 and 59 years old who received the Ad26.COV2.S COVID-19 vaccine or a placebo. The sequencing used peripheral blood, collected in a trial of Ad26.COV2.S vaccine versus placebo. The rearrangement uses TRBV7-2 and TRBJ2-3, with D possibly being TRBD1 (6 bases). CDR3 DNA: TGTGCCAGCAGCTACCGTGGTCAGGGGAGCACAGATACGCAGTATTTT. It specifies CASSYRGQGSTDTQYF.